The rows below give T cell receptor beta chains drawn from one sample of a study of T cells in Graves' hyperthyroidism and ophthalmopathy. From the multiplex PCR reads, TCRdb called clonotypes with MiXCR, one entry per CDR3 protein. The table lists 490,000 or so distinct CDR3 sequences, roughly a sixth of them singletons. The sample was blood. These TCRs come from a woman in her twenties or thirties with Graves' ophthalmopathy. Each CDR3 is given with its conserved first and last residue. The D gene is left open where the match is weak. The size field is filled for only some rows; it gives once, few, many or a size class.

V	J	D	size	DNA	CDR3
TRBV28	TRBJ2-7	TRBD1	few	TGTGCCAGCACCGTACCGGGACAGGGGCGGGACGAGCAGTACTTC	CASTVPGQGRDEQYF
TRBV7-9	TRBJ1-6	TRBD1	many	TGTGCCAGCAGCCATGGACAGGATAATTCACCCCTCCACTTT	CASSHGQDNSPLHF
TRBV6-5	TRBJ2-5	TRBD1	many	TGTGCCAGCAGTTACTCAGGGGGCAGGGTTCAAGAGACCCAGTACTTC	CASSYSGGRVQETQYF
TRBV20-1	TRBJ2-2	.	.	TGCAGTGCTCCCAATTTGGGGCCCGGGGAGCTGTTTTTT	CSAPNLGPGELFF
TRBV6-2/TRBV6-3	TRBJ2-1	.	many	TGTGCCAGCGATGACACCAGGGGTTCCTACAATGAGCAGTTCTTC	CASDDTRGSYNEQFF
TRBV7-9	TRBJ2-7	TRBD1	many	TGTGCCAGCAGCCGGACAGGGAGCTACGAGCAGTACTTC	CASSRTGSYEQYF
TRBV3-1	TRBJ1-5	TRBD1	many	TGTGCCAGCAGCCAACGGGACAGTCAGCCCCAGCATTTT	CASSQRDSQPQHF
TRBV5-8	TRBJ1-5	.	.	TGTGCCAGCAGCTTGGGGGAGGGAGGCCAGCCCCAGCATTTT	CASSLGEGGQPQHF
TRBV2	TRBJ1-1	TRBD1	many	TGTGCCAGCAGGGCAGGGGGAACTGAAGCTTTCTTT	CASRAGGTEAFF
TRBV18	TRBJ2-7	TRBD1	many	TGTGCCAGCTCACCCACAGGACAGGGGACTTCCTACGAGCAGTACTTC	CASSPTGQGTSYEQYF
TRBV9	TRBJ2-7	.	.	TGTGCCAGCAGCGTAGGCAGCTTCAACGAGCAGTACTTC	CASSVGSFNEQYF
TRBV28	TRBJ2-1	TRBD2	.	TGTGCCAGCAGTCCCTATTATAGCGGGAGGGATGAGCAGTTCTTC	CASSPYYSGRDEQFF
TRBV7-2	TRBJ2-1	TRBD1	.	TGTGCCAGCAGCCCGGGGACAGAGAGACAGTTCTTC	CASSPGTERQFF
TRBV3-1	TRBJ1-4	TRBD1	many	TGTGCCAGCAGCCCAGGACAGGGGACAACTAATGAAAAACTGTTTTTT	CASSPGQGTTNEKLFF
TRBV15	TRBJ2-1	TRBD2	many	TGTGCCACCAGCAAAGATCGAGGGACTAAGGTTGAGCAGTTCTTC	CATSKDRGTKVEQFF
TRBV7-9	TRBJ2-2	TRBD1	many	TGTGCCAGCAGCTTATTCGGGACAGGTACCATGGGGACCGGGGAGCTGTTTTTT	CASSLFGTGTMGTGELFF
TRBV7-6	TRBJ2-1	.	few	TGTGCCAGCAGCTTAGGTACCGAACAGCCTTACAATGAGCAGTTCTTC	CASSLGTEQPYNEQFF
TRBV11-2	TRBJ2-6	TRBD1	many	TGTGCCAGCAGCTCATACAGGGGTGCACCATCTGGGGCCAACGTCCTGACTTTC	CASSSYRGAPSGANVLTF
TRBV5-1	TRBJ2-7	.	many	TGCGCCAGCAGCCCAACAGGGCGCTCCTACGAGCAGTACTTC	CASSPTGRSYEQYF
TRBV20-1	TRBJ2-3	.	.	TGCAGTGCTAGACACAGGGAGGTGTTGGGCACAGATACGCAGTATTTT	CSARHREVLGTDTQYF
TRBV7-9	TRBJ1-6	TRBD1	few	TGTGCCAGCAGCTCCACAGGGGATTCACCCCTCCACTTT	CASSSTGDSPLHF